This entry lists 18 T cell receptor beta chains sequenced from one sample in a study of CDR3 diversity in severe acne (dated by TCRdb to about 2019). Library prep was done by PCR. The instrument was an Illumina HiSeq 2000. The public reads were reanalyzed by TCRdb: fastp trimming at Q25, MiXCR alignment, in-frame beta chains only. When rows share a CDR3 protein, they turn into one entry using the most common DNA and genes. The sample has approximately 97,000 distinct CDR3 sequences on record, 51% of them singletons. The top ten hold around 12% of the sample. Sequenced: blood. Receptor source: a male donor with acne.

The V and J genes are TRBV7-8 and TRBJ2-5; D possibly matches TRBD1 or TRBD2 (5 bases each). V gave up 4 bases and J gave up 3 bases, with 15 bases separating them. Per the germline V gene, CDR1 is SGHVS and CDR2 is FQNEAQ. There are 15 residues in the CDR3. DNA of the CDR3: TGTGCCAGCAGCTCCCGGTCCGGGACCGAAGAGACCCAGTACTTC. The encoded protein is CASSSRSGTEETQYF.

This clonotype has ten or more counts. The chain uses TRBV6-5 and TRBJ2-7; maybe TRBD1 (6 bases). The germline V gene encodes CDR1 MNHEY and CDR2 SVGAGI. The CDR3 contains 14 residues. Deletions cut 4 bases from V and 3 bases from J, with 13 bases between. CDR3 sequence (DNA): TGTGCCAGCAGTTCCCCGGACAGCTTCTACGAGCAGTACGTC. Translated: CASSSPDSFYEQYV.

The table lists this clonotype with many counts. The rearrangement joins TRBV9 to TRBJ2-5; 7 nucleotides align to TRBD1. The ends lost 3 bases at V and 5 bases at J; junction bases unmatched: 16. The CDR3 is made up of 17 amino acids. CDR1 and CDR2 (germline): SGDLS, YYNGEE. CDR3 region: CASSGFFGDRDFETQYF. The CDR3 DNA reads as TGTGCCAGCAGCGGGTTTTTTGGTGACAGGGATTTCGAGACCCAGTACTTC.

This chain joins TRBV7-2 and TRBJ2-7; TRBD1 aligns across 10 bases. Germline CDR1 reads SGHTA; CDR2 reads FQGNSA. The length of the CDR3 is 14 residues. The V gene end was trimmed by 4 bases and the J gene end by 4 bases; junction bases not matched to a gene: 4. In nucleotides, the CDR3 is TGTGCCAGCAGCTCTGGGACAGGGGATTACGAGCAGTACTTC. Protein sequence: CASSSGTGDYEQYF.

This clonotype was counted a few times. The chain combines TRBV7-3 with TRBJ2-1; 7 nucleotides line up with TRBD2. With V trimmed by 3 bases and J by 0 bases, 5 bases remained unmatched. CDR3 size: 16 residues. CDR1 and CDR2 from the germline V gene are SGHTA and FQGTGA. CDR3 DNA: TGTGCCAGCAGCTTCTTAGCGGGCAACTCCTACAATGAGCAGTTCTTC. Its translation: CASSFLAGNSYNEQFF.

The chain recombines TRBV7-3 with TRBJ1-5, with D hard to call. From germline, CDR1 is SGHTA and CDR2 FQGTGA. CDR3 size: 14 residues. V was trimmed by 0 bases and J by 3 bases, leaving 6 bases between them. The CDR3 DNA is TGTGCCAGCAGCTTAACAGTTTCCAATCAGCCCCAGCATTTT. This gives the protein CASSLTVSNQPQHF.

The gene calls are TRBV15 and TRBJ2-7; D is unclear. Germline V gene lookup returns CDR1 LNHNV and CDR2 YYDKDF (reference sequence). CDR3 length equals 12 residues. V lost 4 bases and J lost 6, with 10 bases in between. Here the CDR3 reads CATSTAVGEQYF. The CDR3 DNA follows: TGTGCCACCAGCACCGCCGTGGGCGAGCAGTACTTC.

This clonotype was observed many times. The chain is built from TRBV6-1 and TRBJ1-6; D unclear. This CDR3 has 15 residues. The germline V gene has CDR1 MNHNS and CDR2 SASEGT. Between the trimmed V and J ends, which lost 11 bases and 7 bases, there was a span of 21 bases. The CDR3 DNA is TGTGCCTCCTCCCCCGCGAGGATTGGCAATTCACCCCTCCACTTT. This encodes CASSPARIGNSPLHF.

This clonotype came up once. V is TRBV7-9 and J is TRBJ1-2; 12 positions match TRBD1. Germline V gene lookup returns CDR1 SEHNR and CDR2 FQNEAQ (reference sequence). V shed 5 bases, J shed 4 bases, and the junction held 14 bases outside the gene matches. CDR3 size: 18 residues. The CDR3 sequence: CASSLSGTGGRQIYGYTF. The CDR3 nucleotides read TGTGCCAGCAGCCTATCCGGGACAGGGGGCCGACAGATCTATGGCTACACCTTC.

J is TRBJ1-1 and V is TRBV24-1; D is undetermined. The germline V and J ends were trimmed by 4 bases and 0 bases, with 14 bases remaining between them. The CDR3 is 16 residues long. CDR1 KGHDR and CDR2 SFDVKD come from the germline V gene. Written as DNA, the CDR3 is TGTGCCACCAGTGACGGGGTTCGGCTTCTGAACACTGAAGCTTTCTTT. Its protein is CATSDGVRLLNTEAFF.

The gene calls are TRBV7-9 and TRBJ1-2, with D possibly TRBD1 on 6 matching bases. The CDR3 sequence is 13 residues long. Germline V CDR1 and CDR2: SEHNR, FQNEAQ (reference sequence). The ends were cut back, 1 base at V and 7 bases at J, with 10 bases in the middle. The CDR3 coding sequence is TGTGCCAGCAGCTTAGACGGGGGGCGTGGCTACACCTTC. This sequence encodes CASSLDGGRGYTF.

The rearrangement uses TRBV15 and TRBJ1-5, with a possible D match to TRBD1 (5 bases). V was cut by 5 bases and J by 6 bases, with 26 bases left in between. The CDR3 has 18 amino acids. Germline CDR1 reads LNHNV; CDR2 reads YYDKDF (reference sequence). CDR3 sequence (DNA): TGTGCCACCAGCGACACGCCAGGGAAACTTATAGGCAGTCAGCCCCAGCATTTT. This encodes CATSDTPGKLIGSQPQHF.

The CDR3 spells CASSVQGFEQETQYF. The CDR3 bases are TGTGCCAGCAGTGTACAGGGCTTCGAGCAAGAGACCCAGTACTTC. The V call is TRBV2, the J call TRBJ2-5; a possible D gene is TRBD1 (6 bases). Germline CDR1 reads SNHLY; CDR2 reads FYNNEI. Trimming left V 4 bases short and J 2 bases short, with 14 bases between. This CDR3 region has 15 residues.

Turning to this clonotype: The CDR3 does not close with the conserved phenylalanine or tryptophan, likely indicating a read error. The DNA is omitted, as the CDR3 cannot be located on it reliably, and the CDR3 follows TCRdb's listing. The chain couples TRBV20-1 to TRBJ2-3; whether TRBD2, the table's D call, matches the DNA was not checked. The CDR3 numbers 8 amino acids, ends counted. The germline V gene has CDR1 DFQATT and CDR2 SNEGSKA (reference sequence). CDR3 loop: CSASSGEV.

Comment on this clonotype: With a much larger clone just one base away, this may be a read error. The chain carries TRBV5-1 and TRBJ2-7; D is ambiguous. CDR3 length: 15 residues. Looked up from germline, CDR1 is SGHRS and CDR2 is YFSETQ. The CDR3 DNA reads TGCGCCAGCAGCTCCGGATCTGGGTCCTTCTACGAGCGGTACTTC. Translating gives CASSSGSGSFYERYF.

The V call is TRBV7-9, the J call TRBJ1-1; D call uncertain. The germline gives CDR1 SEHNR, CDR2 FQNEAQ (reference sequence). The CDR3 is made up of 15 amino acids. V gave up 2 bases and J gave up 5 bases, with 15 bases separating them. The CDR3 loop is CASSLLAGDGTEAFF. The CDR3 region has the DNA TGTGCCAGCAGCTTACTAGCGGGCGACGGGACTGAAGCTTTCTTT.

The chain uses TRBV6-5 and TRBJ1-1; weak D call: TRBD1 (6 bases). The CDR3 is 14 amino acids. Germline CDR1 is MNHEY and CDR2 is SVGAGI. V was cut by 6 bases and J by 3 bases, with 14 bases left in between. Written as DNA, the CDR3 is TGTGCCAGCAGATCCAACAGGGCACACACTGAAGCTTTCTTT. Translation: CASRSNRAHTEAFF.

On this clonotype: This could be a read error, since a much larger clone is one nucleotide away. The rearrangement uses TRBV19 and TRBJ2-7, with 9 bases fitting TRBD1. The V gene end was trimmed by 6 bases and the J gene end by 6 bases; junction bases not matched to a gene: 12. This CDR3 is built from 15 residues. The germline gives CDR1 LNHDA, CDR2 SQIVND (reference sequence). The CDR3 spells CASRVGQGIAGEQYF. The CDR3 DNA sequence: TGTGCCAGTAGAGTAGGACAGGGGATTGCGGGCGAGCAGTACTTC.